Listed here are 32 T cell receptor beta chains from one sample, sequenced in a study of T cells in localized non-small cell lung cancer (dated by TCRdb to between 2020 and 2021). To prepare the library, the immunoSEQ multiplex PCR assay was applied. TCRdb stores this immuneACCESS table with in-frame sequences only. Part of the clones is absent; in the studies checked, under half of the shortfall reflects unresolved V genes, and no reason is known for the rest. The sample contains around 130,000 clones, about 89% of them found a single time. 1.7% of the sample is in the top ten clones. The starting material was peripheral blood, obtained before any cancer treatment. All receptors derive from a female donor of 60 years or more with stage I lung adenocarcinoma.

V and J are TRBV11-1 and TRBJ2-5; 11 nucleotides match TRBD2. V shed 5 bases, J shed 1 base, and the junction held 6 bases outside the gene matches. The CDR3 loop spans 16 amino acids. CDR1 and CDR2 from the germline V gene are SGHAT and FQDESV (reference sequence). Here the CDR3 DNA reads TGTGCCAGCAGCATACGACTAGCGGGACTCCAAGAGACCCAGTACTTC. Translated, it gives CASSIRLAGLQETQYF.

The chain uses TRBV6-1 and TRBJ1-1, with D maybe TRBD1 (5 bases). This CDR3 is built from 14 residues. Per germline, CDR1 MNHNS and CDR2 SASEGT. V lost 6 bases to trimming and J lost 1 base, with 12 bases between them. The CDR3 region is CASRPTGGNTEAFF. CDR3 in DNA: TGTGCCAGCAGGCCGACTGGGGGGAACACTGAAGCTTTCTTT.

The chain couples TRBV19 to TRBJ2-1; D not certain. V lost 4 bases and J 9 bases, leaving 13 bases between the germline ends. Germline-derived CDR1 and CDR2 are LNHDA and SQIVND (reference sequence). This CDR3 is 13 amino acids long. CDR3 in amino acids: CASSTRGPSEQFF. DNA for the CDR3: TGTGCCAGTAGTACGAGAGGCCCCAGTGAGCAGTTCTTC.

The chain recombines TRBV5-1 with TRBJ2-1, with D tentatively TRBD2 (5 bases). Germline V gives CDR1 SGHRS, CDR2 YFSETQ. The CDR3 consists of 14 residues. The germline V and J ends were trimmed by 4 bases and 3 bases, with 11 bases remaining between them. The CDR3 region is CASSQGGNYNEQFF. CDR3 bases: TGCGCCAGCAGCCAAGGAGGTAACTACAATGAGCAGTTCTTC.

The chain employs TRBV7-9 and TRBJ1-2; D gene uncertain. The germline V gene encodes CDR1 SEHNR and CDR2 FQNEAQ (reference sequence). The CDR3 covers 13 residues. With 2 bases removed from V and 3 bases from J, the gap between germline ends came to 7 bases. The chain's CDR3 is CASSLPPYYGYTF. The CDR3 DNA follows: TGTGCCAGCAGCTTACCTCCATACTATGGCTACACCTTC.

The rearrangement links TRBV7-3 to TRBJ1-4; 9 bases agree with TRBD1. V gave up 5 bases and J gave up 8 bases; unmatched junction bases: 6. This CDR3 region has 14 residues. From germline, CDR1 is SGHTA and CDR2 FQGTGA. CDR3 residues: CASSQDRGGEKLFF. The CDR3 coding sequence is TGTGCCAGCAGCCAGGACAGGGGAGGCGAAAAACTGTTTTTT.

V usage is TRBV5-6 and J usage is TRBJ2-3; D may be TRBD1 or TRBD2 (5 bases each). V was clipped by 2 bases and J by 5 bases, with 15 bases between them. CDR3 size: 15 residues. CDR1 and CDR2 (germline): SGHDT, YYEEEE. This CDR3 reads CASSLRGTHEDTQYF. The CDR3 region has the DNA TGTGCCAGCAGCTTACGGGGCACCCACGAAGATACGCAGTATTTT.

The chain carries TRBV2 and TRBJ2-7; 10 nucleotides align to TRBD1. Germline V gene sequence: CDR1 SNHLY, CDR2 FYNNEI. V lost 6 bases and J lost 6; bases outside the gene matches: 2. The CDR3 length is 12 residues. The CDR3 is CASRRQGAEQYF. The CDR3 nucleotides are TGTGCCAGCAGAAGACAGGGGGCCGAGCAGTACTTC.

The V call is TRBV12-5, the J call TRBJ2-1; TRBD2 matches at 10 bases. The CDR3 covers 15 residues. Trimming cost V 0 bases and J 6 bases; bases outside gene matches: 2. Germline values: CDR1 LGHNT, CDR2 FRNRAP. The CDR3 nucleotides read TGTGCTAGTGGTTTGGTAGCGGGAGGGAGCAATGAGCAGTTCTTC. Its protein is CASGLVAGGSNEQFF.

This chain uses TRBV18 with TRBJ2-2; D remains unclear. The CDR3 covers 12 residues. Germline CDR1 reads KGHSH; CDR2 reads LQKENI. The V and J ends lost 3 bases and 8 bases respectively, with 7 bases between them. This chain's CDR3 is CASSPATGELFF. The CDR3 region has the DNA TGTGCCAGCTCACCGGCTACTGGGGAGCTGTTTTTT.

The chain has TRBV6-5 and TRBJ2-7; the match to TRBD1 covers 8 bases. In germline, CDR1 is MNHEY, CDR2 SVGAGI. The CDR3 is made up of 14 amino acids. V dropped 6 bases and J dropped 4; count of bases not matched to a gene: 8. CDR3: CASRTGTGAYEQYF. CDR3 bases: TGTGCCAGCAGAACCGGGACAGGAGCATACGAGCAGTACTTC.

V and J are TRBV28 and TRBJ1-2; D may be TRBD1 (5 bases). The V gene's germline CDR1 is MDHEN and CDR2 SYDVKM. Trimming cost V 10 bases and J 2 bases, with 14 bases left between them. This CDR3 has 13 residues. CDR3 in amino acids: CATTDRLNYGYTF. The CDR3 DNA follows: TGTGCCACTACCGACAGACTGAACTATGGCTACACCTTC.

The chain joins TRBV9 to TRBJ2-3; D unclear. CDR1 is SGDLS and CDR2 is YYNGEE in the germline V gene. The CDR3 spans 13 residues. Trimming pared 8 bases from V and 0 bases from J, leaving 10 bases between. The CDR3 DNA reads TGTGCCAGTGATGCTGGGAGCACAGATACGCAGTATTTT. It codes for CASDAGSTDTQYF.

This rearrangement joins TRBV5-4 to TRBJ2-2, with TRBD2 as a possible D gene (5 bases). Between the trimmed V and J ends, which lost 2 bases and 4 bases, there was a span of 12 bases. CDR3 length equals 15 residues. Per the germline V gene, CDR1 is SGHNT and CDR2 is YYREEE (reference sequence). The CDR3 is CASSFAAGRTGELFF. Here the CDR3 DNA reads TGTGCCAGCAGCTTCGCCGCGGGCCGCACCGGGGAGCTGTTTTTT.

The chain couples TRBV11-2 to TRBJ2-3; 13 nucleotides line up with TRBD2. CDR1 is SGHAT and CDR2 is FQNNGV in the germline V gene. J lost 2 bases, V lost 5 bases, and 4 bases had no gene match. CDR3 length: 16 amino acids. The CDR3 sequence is CASSLGLAGDTDTQYF. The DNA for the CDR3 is TGTGCCAGCAGCCTTGGACTAGCGGGAGACACAGATACGCAGTATTTT. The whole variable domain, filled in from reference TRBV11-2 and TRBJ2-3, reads EAGVAQSPRYKIIEKRQSVAFWCNPISGHATLYWYQQILGQGPKLLIQFQNNGVVDDSQLPKDRFSAERLKGVDSTLKIQPAKLEDSAVYLCASSLGLAGDTDTQYFGPGTRLTVL.

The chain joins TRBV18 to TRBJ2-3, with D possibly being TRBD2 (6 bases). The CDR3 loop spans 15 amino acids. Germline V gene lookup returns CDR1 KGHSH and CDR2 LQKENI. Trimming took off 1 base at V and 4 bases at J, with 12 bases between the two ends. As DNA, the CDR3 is TGTGCCAGCTCACCACTGGGGAGGAGTGCAGATACGCAGTATTTT. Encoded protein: CASSPLGRSADTQYF.

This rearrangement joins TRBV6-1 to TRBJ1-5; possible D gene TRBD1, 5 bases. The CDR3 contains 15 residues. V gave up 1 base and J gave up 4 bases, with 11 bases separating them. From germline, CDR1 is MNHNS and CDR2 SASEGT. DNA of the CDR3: TGTGCCAGCAGTGAAGGGTGGGGGGGAAATCAGCCCCAGCATTTT. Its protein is CASSEGWGGNQPQHF.

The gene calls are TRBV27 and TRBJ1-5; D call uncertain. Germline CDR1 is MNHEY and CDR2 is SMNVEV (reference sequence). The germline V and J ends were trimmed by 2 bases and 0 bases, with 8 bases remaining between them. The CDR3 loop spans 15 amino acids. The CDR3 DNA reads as TGTGCCAGCAGTTTAGGATTTTCTAGCAATCAGCCCCAGCATTTT. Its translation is CASSLGFSSNQPQHF.

The CDR3 nucleotides are TGTGCCAGCAGCGAAGGCGCAGGGGGGACGGCTGAAGCTTTCTTT. Amino acid sequence: CASSEGAGGTAEAFF. This chain joins TRBV9 and TRBJ1-1; TRBD1 aligns across 7 bases. Per the germline V gene, CDR1 is SGDLS and CDR2 is YYNGEE. V lost 3 bases, J lost 6 bases, and 11 bases stayed unmatched. This CDR3 is 15 amino acids long.

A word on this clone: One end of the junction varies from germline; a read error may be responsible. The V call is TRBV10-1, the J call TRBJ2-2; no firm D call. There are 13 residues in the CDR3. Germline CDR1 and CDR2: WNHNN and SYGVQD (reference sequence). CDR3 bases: TGCGCCACCAGTGGAGACCACACCGGGGAGCTGTTTTTT. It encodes CATSGDHTGELFF.

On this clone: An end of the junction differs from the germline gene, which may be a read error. CDR3 sequence reads: CACRLVGGNEKLFF. DNA of the CDR3: TGTGCCTGCAGGCTGGTCGGGGGTAATGAAAAACTGTTTTTT. This chain uses TRBV6-1 with TRBJ1-4; tentative D call: TRBD1 (5 bases). The CDR3 covers 14 residues. Germline loops: CDR1 MNHNS, CDR2 SASEGT.

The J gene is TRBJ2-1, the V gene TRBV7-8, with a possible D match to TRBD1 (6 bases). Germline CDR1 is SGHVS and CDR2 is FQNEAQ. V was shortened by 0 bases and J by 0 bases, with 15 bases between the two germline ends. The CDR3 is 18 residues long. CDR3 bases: TGTGCCAGCAGCTTAGCGGGACACACTCGTAGCTCCTACAATGAGCAGTTCTTC. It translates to CASSLAGHTRSSYNEQFF.

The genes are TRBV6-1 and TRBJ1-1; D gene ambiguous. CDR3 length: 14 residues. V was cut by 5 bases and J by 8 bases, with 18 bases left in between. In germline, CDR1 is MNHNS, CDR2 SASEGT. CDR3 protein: CASSFPQSGSEAFF. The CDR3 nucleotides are TGTGCCAGCAGTTTTCCACAGTCTGGCTCAGAAGCTTTCTTT.

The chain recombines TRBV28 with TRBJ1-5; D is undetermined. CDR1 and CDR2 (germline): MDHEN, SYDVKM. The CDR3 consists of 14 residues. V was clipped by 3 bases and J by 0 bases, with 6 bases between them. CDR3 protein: CASSLTYSNQPQHF. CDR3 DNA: TGTGCCAGCAGTTTGACGTATAGCAATCAGCCCCAGCATTTT.

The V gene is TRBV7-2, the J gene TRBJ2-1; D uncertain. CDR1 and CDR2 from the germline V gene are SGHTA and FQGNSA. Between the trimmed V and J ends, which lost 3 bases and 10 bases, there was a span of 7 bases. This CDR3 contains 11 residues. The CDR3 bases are TGTGCCAGCAGCTTCCACGTGGAGCAGTTCTTC. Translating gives CASSFHVEQFF. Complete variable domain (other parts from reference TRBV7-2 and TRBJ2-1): GAGVSQSPSNKVTEKGKDVELRCDPISGHTALYWYRQSLGQGLEFLIYFQGNSAPDKSGLPSDRFSAERTGGSVSTLTIQRTQQEDSAVYLCASSFHVEQFFGPGTRLTVL.

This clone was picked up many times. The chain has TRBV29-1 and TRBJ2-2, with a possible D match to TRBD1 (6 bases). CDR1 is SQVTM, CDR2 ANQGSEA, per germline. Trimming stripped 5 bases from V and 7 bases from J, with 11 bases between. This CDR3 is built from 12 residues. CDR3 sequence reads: CSVQTGGGELFF. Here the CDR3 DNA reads TGCAGCGTTCAGACAGGAGGCGGGGAGCTGTTTTTT.

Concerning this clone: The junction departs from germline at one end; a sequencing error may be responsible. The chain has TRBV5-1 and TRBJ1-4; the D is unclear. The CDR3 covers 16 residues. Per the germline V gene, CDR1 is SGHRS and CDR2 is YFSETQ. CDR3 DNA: TGCGCCAGCAGATTGGGTACCGAAAGGGTTAATGAAAAACTGTTTTTT. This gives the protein CASRLGTERVNEKLFF.

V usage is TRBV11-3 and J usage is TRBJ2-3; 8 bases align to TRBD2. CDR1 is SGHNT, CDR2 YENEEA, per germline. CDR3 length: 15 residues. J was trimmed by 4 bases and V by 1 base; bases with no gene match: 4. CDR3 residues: CASSLGPGGADTQYF. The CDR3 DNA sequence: TGTGCCAGCAGCTTAGGGCCGGGAGGGGCAGATACGCAGTATTTT.

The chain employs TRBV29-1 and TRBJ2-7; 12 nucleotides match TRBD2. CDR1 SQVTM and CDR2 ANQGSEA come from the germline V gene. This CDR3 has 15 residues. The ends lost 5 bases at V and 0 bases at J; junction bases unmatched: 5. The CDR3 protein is CSVNGLAGFSYEQYF. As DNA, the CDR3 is TGCAGCGTTAATGGACTAGCGGGATTCTCCTACGAGCAGTACTTC.

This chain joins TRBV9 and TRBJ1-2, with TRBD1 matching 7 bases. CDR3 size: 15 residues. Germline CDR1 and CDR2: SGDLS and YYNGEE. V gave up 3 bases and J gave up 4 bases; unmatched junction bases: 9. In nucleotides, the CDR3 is TGTGCCAGCAGCGGGGACCGACAGGGAGTCTATGGCTACACCTTC. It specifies CASSGDRQGVYGYTF.

The CDR3 is CASSPTGVSKAQHF. The CDR3 nucleotides read TGTGCCAGCAGCCCAACCGGGGTGTCTAAAGCCCAGCATTTT. The chain employs TRBV5-8 and TRBJ1-5, with D uncertain. V lost 4 bases, J lost 11 bases, and 19 bases lay in between. The CDR3 contains 14 residues. Germline CDR1 is SGHTS and CDR2 is YDEGEE. Based on the CDR3 plus reference TRBV5-8 and TRBJ1-5, the full variable domain is EAGVTQSPTHLIKTRGQQATLRCSPISGHTSVYWYQQALGLGLQFLLWYDEGEERNRGNFPPRFSGRQFPNYSSELNVNALELEDSALYLCASSPTGVSKAQHFGDGTRLSIL.

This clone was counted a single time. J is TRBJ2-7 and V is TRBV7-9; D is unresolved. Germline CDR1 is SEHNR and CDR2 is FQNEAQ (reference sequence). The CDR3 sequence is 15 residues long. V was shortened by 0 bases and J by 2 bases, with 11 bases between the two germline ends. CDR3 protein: CASSLATLMPYEQYF. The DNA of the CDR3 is TGTGCCAGCAGCTTAGCGACACTTATGCCCTACGAGCAGTACTTC.